Following are 10 T cell receptor beta chains from one sample sequenced in a study of T cell responses to AZD1222 COVID-19 vaccine. Profiled with immunoSEQ multiplex PCR; TCRdb holds only in-frame clones, not every one. Of about 120,000 clones listed, about 86% are singletons. The sample consisted of peripheral blood, taken 28 days after the second AZD1222 dose. These receptors were collected from an adult who received the AZD1222 COVID-19 vaccine.

This chain joins TRBV28 and TRBJ1-1; no reliable D call. The CDR3 consists of 13 residues. V was trimmed by 6 bases and J by 3 bases, leaving 11 bases between them. Germline CDR1 MDHEN, CDR2 SYDVKM. This CDR3 reads CASRNQVDTEAFF. CDR3 DNA sequence: TGTGCCAGCAGAAATCAGGTGGACACTGAAGCTTTCTTT.

The chain has TRBV7-9 and TRBJ1-2; D not resolved. CDR3 length equals 15 residues. The V end lost 5 bases, the J end lost 2 bases, and 15 bases lay between the germline ends. CDR1 is SEHNR and CDR2 is FQNEAQ in the germline V gene (reference sequence). The CDR3 reads CASSVTTRGNYGYTF. The CDR3 bases are TGTGCCAGCAGCGTGACCACGAGAGGGAACTATGGCTACACCTTC.

This chain joins TRBV5-4 and TRBJ2-2; no clear D. This CDR3 has 14 residues. Germline values: CDR1 SGHNT, CDR2 YYREEE (reference sequence). V lost 2 bases and J 2 bases, leaving 7 bases between the germline ends. The CDR3 DNA reads as TGTGCCAGCAGCTTTGGGGAAAACACCGGGGAGCTGTTTTTT. Its translation: CASSFGENTGELFF.

The V and J genes are TRBV6-5 and TRBJ1-6, with TRBD1 matching 9 bases. Unmatched junction bases numbered 5, after V lost 7 bases and J lost 10 bases. CDR3 length: 13 residues. Germline lookup yields CDR1 MNHEY and CDR2 SVGAGI. CDR3 region: CASKDRGSSPLHF. Written as DNA, the CDR3 is TGTGCCAGCAAGGACAGGGGAAGCTCACCCCTCCACTTT.

The rearrangement links TRBV12-3 or TRBV12-4 to TRBJ1-1; D is ambiguous. The CDR3 spans 12 residues. Trimming stripped 6 bases from V and 1 base from J, with 6 bases between. CDR3 residues: CASSIGNTEAFF. CDR3 coding DNA: TGTGCCAGCAGCATAGGGAACACTGAAGCTTTCTTT.

The rearrangement links TRBV3-1 (or the pseudogene TRBV3-2) to TRBJ2-1, with D uncertain. Germline V CDR1 and CDR2: LGHDT, YNNKEL (reference sequence). V shed 1 base and J shed 3 bases, with 10 bases lying between them. This CDR3 contains 15 residues. The DNA for the CDR3 is TGTGCCAGCAGCCAAGGTCCAGGAATCTACAATGAGCAGTTCTTC. Its protein is CASSQGPGIYNEQFF.

The chain carries TRBV6-4 and TRBJ2-7; no definite D call. Per germline, CDR1 MRHNA and CDR2 SNTAGT. This CDR3 region has 16 residues. Trimming pared 2 bases from V and 2 bases from J, leaving 16 bases between. The CDR3 is CASSDGRAALAYEQYF. DNA for the CDR3: TGTGCCAGCAGTGACGGACGGGCGGCGTTAGCCTACGAGCAGTACTTC.

This chain links TRBV27 with TRBJ2-1; 16 nucleotides agree with TRBD2. CDR3 size: 19 residues. Looked up from germline, CDR1 is MNHEY and CDR2 is SMNVEV (reference sequence). The J segment lost 0 bases and the V segment lost 5 bases, leaving 7 bases of the junction unmatched. CDR3 loop: CASSAPGLAGGGSYNEQFF. The CDR3 DNA reads as TGTGCCAGCAGTGCCCCGGGACTAGCGGGAGGGGGCTCCTACAATGAGCAGTTCTTC.

Only one count was recorded for this clone. The chain carries TRBV3-1 (or the pseudogene TRBV3-2) and TRBJ2-7, with 10 positions matching TRBD1. The CDR3 sequence is 15 residues long. Trimming removed 4 bases from V and 5 bases from J; junction bases left unmatched: 8. Germline assignment: CDR1 LGHDT and CDR2 YNNKEL (reference sequence). This chain's CDR3 is CASSLGTGEGNEQYF. CDR3 DNA: TGTGCCAGCAGCCTGGGGACAGGGGAGGGGAACGAGCAGTACTTC.

This clone has just a few counts. This chain links TRBV4-2 with TRBJ2-7; the D gene is possibly TRBD1 (6 bases). The CDR3 consists of 15 residues. Germline CDR1 LGHNA, CDR2 YNFKEQ. Trimming left V 0 bases short and J 3 bases short, with 12 bases between. The CDR3 DNA reads as TGTGCCAGCAGCCAAGATCGGTGGGACAACTACGAGCAGTACTTC. Translating gives CASSQDRWDNYEQYF.